The clone carrying this T cell receptor beta chain appeared many times. Amplification from RNA transcripts yielded the TCR beta CDR3 regions. Following a first-round RT-PCR that used HTBI primers, a second-round multiplex PCR was carried out. From the multiplex PCR reads, TCRdb called clonotypes with MiXCR, one entry per CDR3 protein. There are almost 750,000 distinct CDR3 sequences in the sample; 40% occur only once, and roughly 46% lies in the top ten. This CDR3 contains 10 residues. Germline CDR1 is SQVTM and CDR2 is ANQGSEA. Trimming took 5 bases from V and 3 from J, leaving 4 bases between them. The data derive from a study of Graves' ophthalmopathy and Graves' hyperthyroidism.

The sequence came from an adult man with Graves' ophthalmopathy. The V call is TRBV29-1, the J call TRBJ1-1; D not resolved. The sample comprised peripheral blood. CDR3 in DNA: TGCAGCGTTTGGGACACTGAAGCTTTCTTT. As protein: CSVWDTEAFF.